These 24 T cell receptor beta chains came from one sample sequenced in a study of blood T cell repertoires in COVID-19. The data were produced by immunoSEQ multiplex PCR, yet TCRdb's version contains in-frame clones alone and is incomplete. The top ten clones hold 6.5% to 8.5% of a sample with under 35,000 clones, 88% of them seen once. Sequencing was done on a sample of peripheral blood. These receptors originate from a woman between 45 and 65 years old with active COVID-19.

The V gene is TRBV28, the J gene TRBJ2-3; a possible D gene is TRBD1 (5 bases). Germline CDR1 and CDR2: MDHEN and SYDVKM. V lost 5 bases, J lost 4 bases, and 10 bases lay in between. The CDR3 is 13 residues long. CDR3 in DNA: TGTGCCAGCAGTGCCCGACAGCCAGATACGCAGTATTTT. This gives the protein CASSARQPDTQYF. Full variable domain (outside the CDR3, taken from reference TRBV28 and TRBJ2-3): DVKVTQSSRYLVKRTGEKVFLECVQDMDHENMFWYRQDPGLGLRLIYFSYDVKMKEKGDIPEGYSVSREKKERFSLILESASTNQTSMYLCASSARQPDTQYFGPGTRLTVL.

This chain links TRBV5-4 with TRBJ2-4; D perhaps matches TRBD2 (6 bases). CDR1 is SGHNT and CDR2 is YYREEE in the germline V gene (reference sequence). The CDR3 has 15 residues. The germline V and J ends were trimmed by 3 bases and 3 bases, with 13 bases remaining between them. CDR3 nucleotides: TGTGCCAGCAGCTCGAGTCCTAGCGTCAAAAACATTCAGTACTTC. This gives the protein CASSSSPSVKNIQYF.

This clone is a singleton in its sample. The genes are TRBV9 and TRBJ2-1; the match to TRBD1 covers 9 bases. Losses at the gene ends were 3 bases for V and 7 bases for J; bases not matched to a gene: 8. Germline CDR1 is SGDLS and CDR2 is YYNGEE. This CDR3 contains 15 residues. DNA for the CDR3: TGTGCCAGCAGCGCCGACAGGGGGGGTCGGAATGAGCAGTTCTTC. Its translation is CASSADRGGRNEQFF.

The CDR3 DNA reads TGTGCCAGCAGCTTTAGGAGGGACCACTCCTACAATGAGCAGTTCTTC. It translates to CASSFRRDHSYNEQFF. The chain carries TRBV5-5 and TRBJ2-1; the D gene is possibly TRBD2 (6 bases). Deletions cut 2 bases from V and 0 bases from J, with 12 bases between. The CDR3 extends over 16 amino acids. Germline V lookup: CDR1 SGHKS, CDR2 YYEKEE (reference sequence). The full variable domain, in which reference TRBV5-5 and TRBJ2-1 provide the parts outside the CDR3, is DAGVTQSPTHLIKTRGQQVTLRCSPISGHKSVSWYQQVLGQGPQFIFQYYEKEERGRGNFPDRFSARQFPNYSSELNVNALLLGDSALYLCASSFRRDHSYNEQFFGPGTRLTVL.

The V and J genes are TRBV10-1 and TRBJ1-5; 9 bases fit TRBD1. V shed 0 bases, J shed 8 bases, and the junction held 8 bases outside the gene matches. The CDR3 loop spans 16 amino acids. Germline V gene sequence: CDR1 WNHNN, CDR2 SYGVQD (reference sequence). For the CDR3, the DNA is TGCGCCAGCAGTGAGTCGCAGGGACAGGGACAAAAGCCCCAGCATTTT. Its translation is CASSESQGQGQKPQHF.

The genes are TRBV6-5 and TRBJ1-1, with D hard to call. The V end was cut by 0 bases, the J end by 3 bases, with 11 bases between. Germline V lookup: CDR1 MNHEY, CDR2 SVGAGI. This CDR3 is built from 15 residues. The CDR3 reads CASSYSGWEDTEAFF. CDR3 nucleotide sequence: TGTGCCAGCAGTTACTCTGGTTGGGAGGACACTGAAGCTTTCTTT.

The gene calls are TRBV19 and TRBJ2-6; 7 nucleotides agree with TRBD1. Looked up from germline, CDR1 is LNHDA and CDR2 is SQIVND (reference sequence). The length of the CDR3 is 16 residues. J was trimmed by 4 bases and V by 6 bases; bases with no gene match: 9. The CDR3 DNA reads as TGTGCCAGTAGCGAGAGAGGGGGCGGAGGGGCCAACGTCCTGACTTTC. Amino acids: CASSERGGGGANVLTF.

This chain links TRBV28 with TRBJ1-2; TRBD1 aligns across 8 bases. This CDR3 comprises 15 residues. The germline gives CDR1 MDHEN, CDR2 SYDVKM. Trimming at V came to 4 bases and at J to 6 bases, leaving 10 bases not matched to a gene. The CDR3 nucleotides are TGTGCCAGCAGTTCACCGGGACAGGCCTACCATGGCTACACCTTC. Protein: CASSSPGQAYHGYTF.

The V gene is TRBV6-1, the J gene TRBJ1-3; 8 nucleotides align to TRBD1. The V segment lost 4 bases and the J segment 4 bases; nucleotides outside the gene matches: 15. CDR3 length: 18 residues. Germline values: CDR1 MNHNS, CDR2 SASEGT. CDR3 nucleotide sequence: TGTGCCAGCAGTGGGACAGGGACAGAGTCCTGGCGGGGAAACACCATATATTTT. Amino acid sequence: CASSGTGTESWRGNTIYF.

The chain employs TRBV29-1 and TRBJ2-6, with TRBD1 matching 7 bases. With 6 bases clipped from V and 0 bases from J, the junction kept 8 bases outside the gene matches. CDR1 is SQVTM and CDR2 is ANQGSEA in the germline V gene. This CDR3 region has 16 residues. As DNA, the CDR3 is TGCAGCGTCGCCGGGACAGTGAACTCTGGGGCCAACGTCCTGACTTTC. Translated, it gives CSVAGTVNSGANVLTF. Based on the CDR3 plus reference TRBV29-1 and TRBJ2-6, the full variable domain is SAVISQKPSRDICQRGTSLTIQCQVDSQVTMMFWYRQQPGQSLTLIATANQGSEATYESGFVIDKFPISRPNLTFSTLTVSNMSPEDSSIYLCSVAGTVNSGANVLTFGAGSRLTVL.

V is TRBV6-2 or TRBV6-3 and J is TRBJ2-3, with 10 bases matching TRBD2. This CDR3 spans 16 amino acids. J gave up 3 bases and V 5 bases, and 8 bases lay outside the gene matches. The germline V gene has CDR1 MNHEY and CDR2 SVGEGT. The CDR3 reads CASSPPSGRSTDTQYF. The DNA of the CDR3 is TGTGCCAGCAGTCCCCCTAGCGGGAGATCGACAGATACGCAGTATTTT.

The rearrangement joins TRBV18 to TRBJ2-3; 7 positions match TRBD1. Germline V gene data show CDR1 as KGHSH and CDR2 as LQKENI. This CDR3 has 15 residues. The J segment lost 5 bases and the V segment lost 4 bases, leaving 9 bases of the junction unmatched. The CDR3 region is CASSRRTGGIDTQYF. CDR3 DNA sequence: TGTGCCAGCTCACGAAGGACAGGTGGTATAGATACGCAGTATTTT.

This clone has a handful of counts. The V call is TRBV2, the J call TRBJ2-5; TRBD2 might be the D (7 bases). The CDR3 length is 14 residues. Germline loops: CDR1 SNHLY, CDR2 FYNNEI. V lost 6 bases to trimming and J lost 2 bases, with 13 bases between them. The CDR3 is CASREGGWQETQYF. The DNA for the CDR3 is TGTGCCAGCAGGGAGGGGGGGTGGCAAGAGACCCAGTACTTC.

This chain uses TRBV19 with TRBJ1-6, with 7 positions matching TRBD1. CDR3 size: 15 residues. Germline V gene lookup returns CDR1 LNHDA and CDR2 SQIVND (reference sequence). With V trimmed by 10 bases and J by 7 bases, 13 bases remained unmatched. The CDR3 spells CATRFTEQGNSPLHF. CDR3 coding DNA: TGTGCCACCCGCTTTACAGAACAGGGGAATTCACCCCTCCACTTT.

V is TRBV3-1 (or the pseudogene TRBV3-2) and J is TRBJ2-7, with D tentatively TRBD2 (6 bases). The CDR3 runs 15 residues. Between the trimmed V and J ends, which lost 4 bases and 3 bases, there was a span of 16 bases. Germline V lookup: CDR1 LGHDT, CDR2 YNNKEL (reference sequence). The chain's CDR3 is CASSPGGPPGYEQYF. The CDR3 region has the DNA TGTGCCAGCAGCCCCGGGGGTCCCCCGGGCTACGAGCAGTACTTC.

This chain links TRBV4-1 with TRBJ2-1; 8 nucleotides match TRBD2. The germline CDR1 and CDR2 sequences are MGHRA and YSYEKL. The CDR3 is made up of 17 amino acids. The ends lost 3 bases at V and 6 bases at J; junction bases unmatched: 13. The CDR3 nucleotides read TGCGCCAGCAGCCAGGCCTCCGGGACTAGTCTGGGCAATGAGCAGTTCTTC. The encoded protein is CASSQASGTSLGNEQFF.

The chain employs TRBV5-6 and TRBJ2-3, with D perhaps matching TRBD1 (7 bases). The CDR3 loop spans 16 amino acids. CDR1 and CDR2 from the germline V gene are SGHDT and YYEEEE. Trimming took 4 bases from V and 1 from J, leaving 16 bases between them. CDR3 sequence: CASSVALRGGTDTQYF. The DNA of the CDR3 is TGTGCCAGCAGCGTGGCCCTCAGGGGGGGCACAGATACGCAGTATTTT.

This clone appeared a single time. In DNA, the CDR3 is TGTGCCGGAACCCAGGGGTTCTCTGGGGCCAACGTCCTGACTTTC. Translating gives CAGTQGFSGANVLTF. This rearrangement joins TRBV6-5 to TRBJ2-6; tentatively, D is TRBD1 (6 bases). The CDR3 consists of 15 residues. V gave up 11 bases and J gave up 0 bases, with 14 bases separating them. CDR1 is MNHEY and CDR2 is SVGAGI in the germline V gene.

This clone turned up a few times. Within the sample, other DNA sequences also encode this same CDR3. J is TRBJ2-7 and V is TRBV19; D gene unclear. V was pared by 1 base and J by 0 bases, with 10 bases between. Looked up from germline, CDR1 is LNHDA and CDR2 is SQIVND (reference sequence). This CDR3 spans 15 amino acids. CDR3 DNA sequence: TGTGCCAGTAGTATAGGACTCGGCCTCTCCTACGAGCAGTACTTC. The encoded protein is CASSIGLGLSYEQYF.

In this sample, this clone turned up once. A much more abundant neighbour one base away suggests this may be a read error. This sequence joins TRBV4-1 and TRBJ2-1, with 7 nucleotides matching TRBD2. This CDR3 spans 18 amino acids. The germline V gene has CDR1 MGHRA and CDR2 YSYEKL. J was trimmed by 3 bases and V by 1 base; bases with no gene match: 12. CDR3 DNA sequence: TGCGCCAGCAGCCAAGGTTTGGGGGGGACGGGGGTCTACAATGAGCAGTTCTTC. Its protein is CASSQGLGGTGVYNEQFF.

The J gene is TRBJ1-6, the V gene TRBV5-1; TRBD1 matches at 7 bases. V lost 3 bases, J lost 8 bases, and 5 bases stayed unmatched. Germline assignment: CDR1 SGHRS and CDR2 YFSETQ. This CDR3 has 14 residues. The CDR3 DNA sequence: TGCGCCAGCAGCTACACAGGGGCGGATTCACCCCTCCACTTT. It encodes CASSYTGADSPLHF.

The rearrangement uses TRBV11-2 and TRBJ2-3, with D hard to call. The germline CDR1 and CDR2 sequences are SGHAT and FQNNGV. V lost 4 bases and J 4 bases, leaving 6 bases between the germline ends. The CDR3 has 12 residues. In DNA form, the CDR3 reads TGTGCCAGCAGCTCCTATCCAGATACGCAGTATTTT. Translating gives CASSSYPDTQYF.

The chain employs TRBV5-6 and TRBJ2-5, with 7 bases matching TRBD2. Germline V gene data show CDR1 as SGHDT and CDR2 as YYEEEE. Unmatched junction bases numbered 10, after V lost 0 bases and J lost 5 bases. This CDR3 comprises 16 residues. CDR3 region: CASSLEAAGTSETQYF. The CDR3 DNA is TGTGCCAGCAGCTTGGAGGCAGCGGGAACGAGTGAGACCCAGTACTTC. The full variable domain, in which reference TRBV5-6 and TRBJ2-5 provide the parts outside the CDR3, is DAGVTQSPTHLIKTRGQQVTLRCSPKSGHDTVSWYQQALGQGPQFIFQYYEEEERQRGNFPDRFSGHQFPNYSSELNVNALLLGDSALYLCASSLEAAGTSETQYFGPGTRLLVL.

The CDR3 coding sequence is TGCGCCAGCAGCCAAGATTGGGCGTGGGGGGACACTGAAGCTTTCTTT. This translates into CASSQDWAWGDTEAFF. The rearrangement links TRBV4-1 to TRBJ1-1; weak D call: TRBD1 (5 bases). Trimming cost V 0 bases and J 3 bases, with 14 bases left between them. Germline V gene lookup returns CDR1 MGHRA and CDR2 YSYEKL. This CDR3 has 16 residues.